The rows below give T cell receptor beta chains drawn from one sample of a study of T-cell memory formation after mild COVID-19. TCRdb independently ran MiXCR on the 5' RACE reads; one entry per CDR3 protein. The sample consists of about 430,000 distinct CDR3 sequences, roughly 18% of them appearing once. The sample taken for sequencing was PBMCs or a T cell subset sorted from them (not recorded which). These receptors came from a man aged 18 to 29 who had mild COVID-19 (a few samples of this study predate the infection). Cell type and time point are not known. The CDR3 runs from the conserved cysteine through the conserved F or W. D genes are given only for firm matches. Size values are once, few and many counts, or a class for expanded clones, and some rows have none.

d_call: TRBD1
v_call: TRBV18
j_call: TRBJ1-1
clone_size: NA
cdr3_aa: CASSPLTGTGTEAFF
cdr3_nt: TGTGCCAGCTCACCACTTACAGGGACAGGCACTGAAGCTTTCTTT

d_call: NA
v_call: TRBV24-1
j_call: TRBJ2-7
clone_size: few
cdr3_aa: CATSDFTGLSEQYF
cdr3_nt: TGTGCCACCAGTGATTTCACGGGACTTTCCGAGCAGTACTTC

d_call: NA
v_call: TRBV18
j_call: TRBJ2-7
clone_size: few
cdr3_aa: CASSPRTSSRAYEQYF
cdr3_nt: TGTGCCAGCTCACCACGTACGTCCTCGAGGGCCTACGAGCAGTACTTC

d_call: TRBD2
v_call: TRBV24-1
j_call: TRBJ2-7
clone_size: NA
cdr3_aa: CATSEGGVAYEQYF
cdr3_nt: TGTGCCACCAGTGAGGGAGGGGTCGCCTACGAGCAGTACTTC

d_call: TRBD2
v_call: TRBV7-9
j_call: TRBJ2-3
clone_size: NA
cdr3_aa: CASSFISSGGTDTQYF
cdr3_nt: TGTGCCAGCAGCTTCATCTCTAGCGGGGGGACAGATACGCAGTATTTT

d_call: TRBD2
v_call: TRBV4-2
j_call: TRBJ2-5
clone_size: many
cdr3_aa: CASSQGGGAGAETQYF
cdr3_nt: TGTGCCAGCAGCCAAGGCGGGGGGGCCGGCGCTGAGACCCAGTACTTC

d_call: NA
v_call: TRBV29-1
j_call: TRBJ1-1
clone_size: NA
cdr3_aa: CSVDLAEAFF
cdr3_nt: TGCAGCGTCGACCTGGCTGAAGCTTTCTTT

d_call: TRBD1
v_call: TRBV4-2
j_call: TRBJ1-1
clone_size: few
cdr3_aa: CASSQDWGGGDTEAFF
cdr3_nt: TGTGCCAGCAGCCAAGATTGGGGAGGGGGCGATACTGAAGCTTTCTTT

d_call: NA
v_call: TRBV3-1
j_call: TRBJ2-2
clone_size: NA
cdr3_aa: CASSQDTALNWLSIGELFF
cdr3_nt: TGTGCCAGCAGCCAAGATACGGCACTCAACTGGCTATCTATCGGGGAGCTGTTTTTT

d_call: NA
v_call: TRBV4-1
j_call: TRBJ1-1
clone_size: NA
cdr3_aa: CASSHLSYTEAFF
cdr3_nt: TGCGCCAGCAGCCATCTATCGTACACTGAAGCTTTCTTT

d_call: NA
v_call: TRBV11-2
j_call: TRBJ1-2
clone_size: NA
cdr3_aa: CASSLGPLHTF
cdr3_nt: TGTGCCAGCAGCTTGGGCCCCCTCCACACCTTC

d_call: NA
v_call: TRBV10-3
j_call: TRBJ2-5
clone_size: few
cdr3_aa: CAISGGSSETQYF
cdr3_nt: TGTGCCATCAGTGGGGGTAGCAGCGAGACCCAGTACTTC

d_call: NA
v_call: TRBV7-8
j_call: TRBJ1-6
clone_size: few
cdr3_aa: CASSLVLSGNSPLHF
cdr3_nt: TGTGCCAGCAGCTTAGTATTATCAGGGAATTCACCCCTCCACTTT

d_call: NA
v_call: TRBV5-1
j_call: TRBJ1-1
clone_size: NA
cdr3_aa: CASSSHLVEGTRAFF
cdr3_nt: TGCGCCAGCAGCTCGCACCTTGTAGAGGGGACTCGGGCTTTCTTT

d_call: NA
v_call: TRBV20-1
j_call: TRBJ1-5
clone_size: few
cdr3_aa: CSARDYQGDQPQHF
cdr3_nt: TGCAGTGCTAGAGATTACCAGGGAGATCAGCCCCAGCATTTT

d_call: TRBD1
v_call: TRBV6-2/TRBV6-3
j_call: TRBJ2-5
clone_size: NA
cdr3_aa: CATGQGNSGRQETQYF
cdr3_nt: TGTGCCACCGGACAGGGGAATAGCGGACGACAAGAGACCCAGTACTTC

d_call: TRBD1
v_call: TRBV28
j_call: TRBJ1-2
clone_size: few
cdr3_aa: CASSRNSKDRANYGYTF
cdr3_nt: TGTGCCAGCAGTCGCAACTCAAAGGACAGGGCAAACTATGGCTACACCTTC

d_call: NA
v_call: TRBV4-1
j_call: TRBJ1-5
clone_size: NA
cdr3_aa: CASSQRWGEGGQPQHF
cdr3_nt: TGCGCCAGCAGCCAACGCTGGGGTGAAGGTGGGCAGCCCCAGCATTTT

d_call: NA
v_call: TRBV4-3
j_call: TRBJ2-5
clone_size: NA
cdr3_aa: CASSQDSYILGSETQYF
cdr3_nt: NA

d_call: TRBD2
v_call: TRBV7-2
j_call: TRBJ2-1
clone_size: many
cdr3_aa: CASSLVGTSGGVYNEQFF
cdr3_nt: TGTGCCAGCAGCTTAGTAGGGACTAGCGGGGGGGTATACAATGAGCAGTTCTTC

d_call: NA
v_call: TRBV7-2
j_call: TRBJ1-2
clone_size: NA
cdr3_aa: CASSAFVGYTF
cdr3_nt: TGTGCCAGCAGCGCGTTTGTTGGCTACACCTTC

d_call: NA
v_call: TRBV15
j_call: TRBJ1-3
clone_size: few
cdr3_aa: CATSRGGDGNTIYF
cdr3_nt: TGTGCCACCAGTCGGGGAGGAGATGGAAACACCATATATTTT

d_call: NA
v_call: TRBV10-3
j_call: TRBJ1-6
clone_size: NA
cdr3_aa: CAISEWGDGSPLHF
cdr3_nt: TGTGCCATCAGTGAGTGGGGGGATGGTTCACCCCTCCACTTT

d_call: TRBD2
v_call: TRBV27
j_call: TRBJ2-3
clone_size: NA
cdr3_aa: CASSPRTSGLPPQYF
cdr3_nt: TGTGCCAGCAGTCCCCGGACTAGCGGCCTTCCTCCGCAGTATTTT

d_call: TRBD1
v_call: TRBV6-5
j_call: TRBJ2-2
clone_size: NA
cdr3_aa: CASRRDRGTGELFF
cdr3_nt: TGTGCCAGCAGACGGGACAGGGGAACCGGGGAGCTGTTTTTT

d_call: NA
v_call: TRBV4-2
j_call: TRBJ2-2
clone_size: many
cdr3_aa: CASSRVRGLGTGELFF
cdr3_nt: TGTGCCAGCAGCCGTGTCCGTGGCCTTGGGACCGGGGAGCTGTTTTTT

d_call: TRBD1
v_call: TRBV20-1
j_call: TRBJ1-1
clone_size: NA
cdr3_aa: CSAMRGPGTEAFF
cdr3_nt: TGCAGTGCTATGAGGGGGCCTGGCACTGAAGCTTTCTTT

d_call: NA
v_call: TRBV4-3
j_call: TRBJ1-1
clone_size: NA
cdr3_aa: CASSQEEPGYTEAFF
cdr3_nt: TGCGCCAGCAGCCAAGAAGAACCTGGGTACACTGAAGCTTTCTTT

d_call: TRBD2
v_call: TRBV28
j_call: TRBJ2-1
clone_size: few
cdr3_aa: CASSRTSGGASSYNEQFF
cdr3_nt: TGTGCCAGCAGCCGAACTAGCGGGGGAGCGAGCTCCTACAATGAGCAGTTCTTC

d_call: TRBD1
v_call: TRBV4-3
j_call: TRBJ1-6
clone_size: NA
cdr3_aa: CASSETGEYTSPIHF
cdr3_nt: TGCGCCAGCAGCGAAACAGGGGAATATACTTCACCCATCCACTTT

d_call: TRBD1
v_call: TRBV7-2
j_call: TRBJ1-1
clone_size: many
cdr3_aa: CASSLDRIGTEAFF
cdr3_nt: TGTGCCAGCAGCTTGGACAGGATTGGTACTGAAGCTTTCTTT

d_call: TRBD1
v_call: TRBV7-3
j_call: TRBJ1-1
clone_size: NA
cdr3_aa: CASSPTGGGYTEAFF
cdr3_nt: TGTGCCAGCAGTCCGACAGGGGGCGGGTACACTGAAGCTTTCTTT

d_call: TRBD1
v_call: TRBV12-3/TRBV12-4
j_call: TRBJ1-1
clone_size: NA
cdr3_aa: CASSYAGTGTEAFF
cdr3_nt: TGTGCCAGCAGCTACGCCGGGACAGGGACTGAAGCTTTCTTT

d_call: NA
v_call: TRBV7-8
j_call: TRBJ1-6
clone_size: NA
cdr3_aa: CASSLRTDYNSPLHF
cdr3_nt: TGTGCCAGCAGCCTTCGGACGGACTATAATTCACCCCTCCACTTT

d_call: NA
v_call: TRBV5-1
j_call: TRBJ2-5
clone_size: NA
cdr3_aa: CASSFGAELETQYF
cdr3_nt: TGCGCCAGCAGCTTCGGGGCGGAGCTGGAGACCCAGTACTTC